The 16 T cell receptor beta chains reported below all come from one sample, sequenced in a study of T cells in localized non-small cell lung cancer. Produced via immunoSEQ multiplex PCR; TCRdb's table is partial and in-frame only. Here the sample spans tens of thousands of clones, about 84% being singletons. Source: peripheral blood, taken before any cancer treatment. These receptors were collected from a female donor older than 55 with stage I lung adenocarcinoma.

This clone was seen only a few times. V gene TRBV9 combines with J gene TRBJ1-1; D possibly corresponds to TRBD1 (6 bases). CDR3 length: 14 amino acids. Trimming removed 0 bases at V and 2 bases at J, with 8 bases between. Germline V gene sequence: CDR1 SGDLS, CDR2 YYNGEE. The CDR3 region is CASSVAGGNTEAFF. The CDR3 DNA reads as TGTGCCAGCAGCGTAGCTGGGGGCAACACTGAAGCTTTCTTT. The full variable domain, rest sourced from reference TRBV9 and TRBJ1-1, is DSGVTQTPKHLITATGQRVTLRCSPRSGDLSVYWYQQSLDQGLQFLIQYYNGEERAKGNILERFSAQQFPDLHSELNLSSLELGDSALYFCASSVAGGNTEAFFGQGTRLTVV.

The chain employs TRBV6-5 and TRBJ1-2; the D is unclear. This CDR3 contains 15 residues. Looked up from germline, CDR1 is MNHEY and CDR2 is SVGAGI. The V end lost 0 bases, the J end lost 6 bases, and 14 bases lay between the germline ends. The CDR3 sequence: CASSYSKPGEHGYTF. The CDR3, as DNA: TGTGCCAGCAGTTACTCGAAGCCCGGGGAGCATGGCTACACCTTC.

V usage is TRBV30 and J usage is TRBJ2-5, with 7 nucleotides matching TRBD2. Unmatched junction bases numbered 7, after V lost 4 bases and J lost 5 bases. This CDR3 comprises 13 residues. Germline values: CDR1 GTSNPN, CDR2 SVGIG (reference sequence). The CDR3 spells CAWNLLGGETQYF. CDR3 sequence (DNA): TGTGCCTGGAACCTCCTGGGGGGGGAGACCCAGTACTTC.

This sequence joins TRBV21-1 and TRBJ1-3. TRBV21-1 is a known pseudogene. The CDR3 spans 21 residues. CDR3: CASSKVIEYSDVHRSGNTIYF. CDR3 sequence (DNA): TGTGCCAGCAGCAAAGTAATTGAGTACTCGGATGTTCATCGCTCTGGAAACACCATATATTTT.

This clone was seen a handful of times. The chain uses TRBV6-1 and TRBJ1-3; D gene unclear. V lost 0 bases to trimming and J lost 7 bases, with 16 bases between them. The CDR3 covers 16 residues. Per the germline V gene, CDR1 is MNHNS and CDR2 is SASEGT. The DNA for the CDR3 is TGTGCCAGCAGTGAAGCTGGGCTTAGAATGTGGAACACCATATATTTT. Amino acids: CASSEAGLRMWNTIYF.

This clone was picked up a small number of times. CDR3 residues: CASSTGLTEAFF. The CDR3, as DNA: TGTGCCAGTAGTACCGGGCTCACTGAAGCTTTCTTT. This sequence joins TRBV19 and TRBJ1-1; unclear D gene. Trimming took off 4 bases at V and 4 bases at J, with 7 bases between the two ends. Per the germline V gene, CDR1 is LNHDA and CDR2 is SQIVND (reference sequence). CDR3 length: 12 residues.

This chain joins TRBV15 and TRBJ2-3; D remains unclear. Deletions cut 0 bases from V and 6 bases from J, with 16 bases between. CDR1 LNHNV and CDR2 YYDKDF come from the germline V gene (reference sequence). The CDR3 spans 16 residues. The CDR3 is CATSRDGPSSTDTQYF. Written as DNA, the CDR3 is TGTGCCACCAGCAGAGATGGCCCCTCTAGTACTGATACGCAGTATTTT.

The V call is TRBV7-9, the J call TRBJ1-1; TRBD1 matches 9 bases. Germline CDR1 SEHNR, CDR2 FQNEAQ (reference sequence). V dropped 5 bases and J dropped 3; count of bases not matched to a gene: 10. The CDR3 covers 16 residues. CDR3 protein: CASSHTQGARDTEAFF. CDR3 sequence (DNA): TGTGCCAGCAGCCACACACAGGGGGCGAGGGACACTGAAGCTTTCTTT.

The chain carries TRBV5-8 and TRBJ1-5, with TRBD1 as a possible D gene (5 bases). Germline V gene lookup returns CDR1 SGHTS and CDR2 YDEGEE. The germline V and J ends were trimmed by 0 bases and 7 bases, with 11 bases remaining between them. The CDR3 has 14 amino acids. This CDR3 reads CASSLGGVGQPQHF. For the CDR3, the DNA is TGTGCCAGCAGCTTGGGAGGGGTAGGCCAGCCCCAGCATTTT.

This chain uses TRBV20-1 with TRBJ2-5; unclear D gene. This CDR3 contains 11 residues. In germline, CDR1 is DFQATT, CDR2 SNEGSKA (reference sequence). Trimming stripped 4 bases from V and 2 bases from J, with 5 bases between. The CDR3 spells CSAKGQETQYF. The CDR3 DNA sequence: TGCAGTGCTAAGGGACAAGAGACCCAGTACTTC.

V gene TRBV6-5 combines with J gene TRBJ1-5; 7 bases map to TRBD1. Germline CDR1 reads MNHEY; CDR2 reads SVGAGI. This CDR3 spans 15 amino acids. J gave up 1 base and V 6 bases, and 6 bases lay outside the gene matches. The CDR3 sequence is CASRHRGGSNQPQHF. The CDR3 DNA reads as TGTGCCAGCAGACACAGGGGTGGAAGCAATCAGCCCCAGCATTTT.

CDR3 sequence reads: CASSVVATGTETQYF. CDR3 sequence (DNA): TGTGCCAGCAGCGTAGTGGCGACAGGGACGGAGACCCAGTACTTC. This chain connects TRBV9 to TRBJ2-5, with TRBD1 matching over 7 bases. This CDR3 has 15 residues. CDR1 and CDR2 (germline): SGDLS, YYNGEE. The trim removed 0 bases at V and 5 bases at J, leaving 7 bases unmatched.

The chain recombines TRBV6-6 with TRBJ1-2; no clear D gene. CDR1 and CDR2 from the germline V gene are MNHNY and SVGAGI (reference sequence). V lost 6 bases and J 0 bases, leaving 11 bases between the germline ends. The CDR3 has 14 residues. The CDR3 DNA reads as TGTGCCAGCAGCCCGTCAGGAGCTAACTATGGCTACACCTTC. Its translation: CASSPSGANYGYTF.

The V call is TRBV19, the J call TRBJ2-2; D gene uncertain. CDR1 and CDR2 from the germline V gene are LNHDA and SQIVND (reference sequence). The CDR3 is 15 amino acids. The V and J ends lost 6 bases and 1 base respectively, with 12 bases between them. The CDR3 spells CASSVDPWNTGELFF. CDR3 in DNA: TGTGCCAGTAGCGTTGACCCCTGGAACACCGGGGAGCTGTTTTTT.

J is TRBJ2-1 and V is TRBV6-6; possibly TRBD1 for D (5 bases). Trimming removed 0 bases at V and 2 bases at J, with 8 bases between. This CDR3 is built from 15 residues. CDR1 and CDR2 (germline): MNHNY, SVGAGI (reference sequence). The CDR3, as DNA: TGTGCCAGCAGTTACTCTGGGGCAGCCTACAATGAGCAGTTCTTC. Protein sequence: CASSYSGAAYNEQFF.

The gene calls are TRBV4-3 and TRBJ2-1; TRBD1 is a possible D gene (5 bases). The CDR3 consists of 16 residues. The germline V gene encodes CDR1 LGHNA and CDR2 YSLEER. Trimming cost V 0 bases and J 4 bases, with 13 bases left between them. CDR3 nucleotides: TGCGCCAGCAGCCAAGACCCGCAGGGAACATACAATGAGCAGTTCTTC. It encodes CASSQDPQGTYNEQFF.